Listed here is a single T cell receptor beta chain. This clonotype was detected only a few times. Its antigen target is currently unknown. Base quality data are lacking; no much larger clone is found one base away. Spanning cysteine to phenylalanine, the CDR3 consists of 18 amino acids. This entry keeps only the CDR3 DNA: 54 bases, framed from base 1. Trimming removed 7 bases from V and 4 bases from J; the gene matches leave 11 bases unexplained. The treatment or condition tag for this specimen amounts to: allogeneic hematopoietic cell transplantation with graft depleted of TCRalphabeta T cells and CD19 B cells. Transplant recipients were children who received TCRalphabeta/CD19-depleted allogeneic hematopoietic cell grafts. The record originates from a study of T-cell reconstitution after alpha-beta-depleted transplantation in children (dated by TCRdb to the mid-2010s). In the study overall: The study quantitatively tracked T-cell immune reconstitution after TCRalphabeta/CD19-depleted allogeneic hematopoietic cell transplantation in children using TCR repertoire profiling. What the research found in general, with its limitations: In some patients, the high TCRbeta diversity seen at day 60 was put down to recipient T cells and intrathymic progenitors that had survived conditioning. About two months after transplant, the apparently early recovery of alphabetaT-cell counts reportedly depended on just several hundred clones that had expanded rapidly and came from non-depleted graft cells. Over subsequent months, a decline in hyperexpanded clone frequencies was noted, and after one year, T-cell counts and TCRbeta diversity were mostly ascribed to newly produced T cells.

The library was produced with PCR. Instrument used: Illumina HiSeq 2500. To normalize quantification of the TCRbeta repertoire, the TCR libraries were built with molecular barcoding that relied on unique molecular identifiers. TCRdb applied fastp at Q25 and MiXCR to the public reads, then kept only in-frame beta chains. Here each entry gathers all rows of one CDR3 protein and keeps the most common genes and DNA. The sample table shows about 78,000 distinct CDR3 sequences, and 11% to 15% are seen once. Of the sample, 27% is held by the ten largest clones. Recombination linked TRBV12-3 or TRBV12-4 to TRBJ2-6; a stretch of 12 junction bases matches TRBD1. Specimen: PBMCs, mostly from graft donor cells, collected 180 days after TCRalphabeta/CD19-depleted stem cell transplant. The clonotype originates from a male patient under 10 years old who had a stem cell transplant for acute lymphoblastic leukemia, so the T cells may come from the graft donor. The CDR3 corresponds to CASKTRDRGRWGANVLTF. The base sequence is TGTGCCAGCAAGACCCGGGACAGGGGGCGTTGGGGGGCCAACGTCCTGACTTTC.